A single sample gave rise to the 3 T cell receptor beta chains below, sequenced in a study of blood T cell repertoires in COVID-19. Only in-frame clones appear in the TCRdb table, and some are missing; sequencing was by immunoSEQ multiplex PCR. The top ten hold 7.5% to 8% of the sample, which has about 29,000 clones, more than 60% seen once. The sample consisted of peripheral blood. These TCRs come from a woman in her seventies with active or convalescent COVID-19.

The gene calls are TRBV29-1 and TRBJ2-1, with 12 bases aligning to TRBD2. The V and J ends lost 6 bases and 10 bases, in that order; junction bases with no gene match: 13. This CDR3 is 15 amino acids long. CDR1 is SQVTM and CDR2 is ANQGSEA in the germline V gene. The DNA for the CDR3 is TGCAGCGTAAGATTGACTAGCGGGAGTTCTGGGGAGCAGTTCTTC. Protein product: CSVRLTSGSSGEQFF.

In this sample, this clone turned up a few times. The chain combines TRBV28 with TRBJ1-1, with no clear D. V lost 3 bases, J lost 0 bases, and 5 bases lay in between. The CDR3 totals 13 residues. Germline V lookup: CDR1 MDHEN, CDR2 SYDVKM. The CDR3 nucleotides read TGTGCCAGCAGTTTTCCTCTGAACACTGAAGCTTTCTTT. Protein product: CASSFPLNTEAFF. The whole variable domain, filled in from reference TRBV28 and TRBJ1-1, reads DVKVTQSSRYLVKRTGEKVFLECVQDMDHENMFWYRQDPGLGLRLIYFSYDVKMKEKGDIPEGYSVSREKKERFSLILESASTNQTSMYLCASSFPLNTEAFFGQGTRLTVV.

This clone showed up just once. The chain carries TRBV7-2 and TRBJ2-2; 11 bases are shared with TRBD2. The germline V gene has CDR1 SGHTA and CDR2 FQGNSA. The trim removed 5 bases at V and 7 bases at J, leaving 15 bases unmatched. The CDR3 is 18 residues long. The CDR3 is CASSPRGALAGVNGELFF. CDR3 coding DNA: TGTGCCAGCAGCCCTCGAGGGGCACTAGCGGGGGTTAACGGGGAGCTGTTTTTT.